This record looks at one TCR beta chain sequence and its context. The data derive from a study of T cell changes during pregnancy in multiple sclerosis. There are 14 residues in the CDR3. Germline V gene data show CDR1 as MGHRA and CDR2 as YSYEKL. V lost 2 bases and J lost 5, with 10 bases in between. The method was immunoSEQ multiplex PCR; TCRdb's version includes in-frame clones alone and lacks a portion of them. Among 55,000 to 85,000 clones listed, roughly 94% were seen once. Sample: peripheral blood, taken after pregnancy. This TCR was recovered from a female donor with multiple sclerosis, enrolled in a pregnancy study. The chain carries TRBV4-1 and TRBJ1-5; perhaps TRBD1 as D (5 bases). The CDR3 sequence: CASSQWARDQPQHF. CDR3 DNA sequence: TGCGCCAGCAGCCAATGGGCCAGGGATCAGCCCCAGCATTTT.